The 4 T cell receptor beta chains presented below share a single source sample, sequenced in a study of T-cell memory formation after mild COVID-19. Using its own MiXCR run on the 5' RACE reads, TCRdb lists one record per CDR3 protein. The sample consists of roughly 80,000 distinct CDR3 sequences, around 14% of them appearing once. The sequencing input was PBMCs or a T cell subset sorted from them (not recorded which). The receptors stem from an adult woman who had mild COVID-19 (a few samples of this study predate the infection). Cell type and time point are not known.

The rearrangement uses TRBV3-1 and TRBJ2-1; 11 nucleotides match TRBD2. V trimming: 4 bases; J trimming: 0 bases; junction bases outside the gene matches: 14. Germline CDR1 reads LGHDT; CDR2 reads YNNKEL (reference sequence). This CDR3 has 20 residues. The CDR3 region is CASSRPRVTSGRLSYNEQFF. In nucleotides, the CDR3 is TGTGCCAGCAGCCGCCCGCGGGTTACTAGCGGGAGACTCTCCTACAATGAGCAGTTCTTC.

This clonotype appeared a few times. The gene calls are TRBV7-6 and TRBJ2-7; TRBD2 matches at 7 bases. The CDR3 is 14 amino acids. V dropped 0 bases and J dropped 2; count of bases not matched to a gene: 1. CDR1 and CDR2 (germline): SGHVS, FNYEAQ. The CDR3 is CASSLAGGAYEQYF. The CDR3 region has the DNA TGTGCCAGCAGCTTAGCGGGGGGGGCCTACGAGCAGTACTTC. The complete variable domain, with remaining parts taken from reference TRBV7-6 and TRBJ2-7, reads GAGVSQSPRYKVTKRGQDVALRCDPISGHVSLYWYRQALGQGPEFLTYFNYEAQQDKSGLPNDRFSAERPEGSISTLTIQRTEQRDSAMYRCASSLAGGAYEQYFGPGTRLTVT.

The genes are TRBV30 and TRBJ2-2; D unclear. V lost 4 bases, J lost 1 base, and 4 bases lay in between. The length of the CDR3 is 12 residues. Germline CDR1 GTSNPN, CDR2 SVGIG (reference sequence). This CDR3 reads CAWMGNTGELFF. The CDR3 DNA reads TGTGCCTGGATGGGGAACACCGGGGAGCTGTTTTTT.

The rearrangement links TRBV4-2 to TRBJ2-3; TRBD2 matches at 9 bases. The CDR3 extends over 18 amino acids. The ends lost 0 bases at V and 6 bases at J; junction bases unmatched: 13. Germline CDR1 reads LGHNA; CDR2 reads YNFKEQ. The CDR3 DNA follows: TGTGCCAGCAGCCAAGAGTCCATCAGCGGGAGGTCAGGGGATACGCAGTATTTT. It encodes CASSQESISGRSGDTQYF.